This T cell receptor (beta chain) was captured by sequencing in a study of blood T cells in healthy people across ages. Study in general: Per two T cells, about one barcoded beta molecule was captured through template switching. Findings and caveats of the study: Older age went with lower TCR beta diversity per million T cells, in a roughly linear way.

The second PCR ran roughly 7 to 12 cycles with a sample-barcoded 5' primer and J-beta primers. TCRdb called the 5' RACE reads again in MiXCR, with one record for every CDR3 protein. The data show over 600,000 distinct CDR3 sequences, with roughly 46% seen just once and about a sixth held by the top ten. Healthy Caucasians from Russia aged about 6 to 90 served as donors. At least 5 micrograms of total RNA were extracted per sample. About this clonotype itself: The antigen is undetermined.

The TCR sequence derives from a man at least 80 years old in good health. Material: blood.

The CDR3 DNA reads TGTGCCAGCAGGATAGGGACGGAACCGAATCAGCCCCAGCATTTT. This sequence encodes CASRIGTEPNQPQHF. V and J are TRBV7-8 and TRBJ1-5; TRBD1 is a possible D gene (5 bases). V dropped 6 bases and J dropped 4 bases, with 16 bases sitting between them. Germline V gene data show CDR1 as SGHVS and CDR2 as FQNEAQ. The CDR3 has 15 residues.